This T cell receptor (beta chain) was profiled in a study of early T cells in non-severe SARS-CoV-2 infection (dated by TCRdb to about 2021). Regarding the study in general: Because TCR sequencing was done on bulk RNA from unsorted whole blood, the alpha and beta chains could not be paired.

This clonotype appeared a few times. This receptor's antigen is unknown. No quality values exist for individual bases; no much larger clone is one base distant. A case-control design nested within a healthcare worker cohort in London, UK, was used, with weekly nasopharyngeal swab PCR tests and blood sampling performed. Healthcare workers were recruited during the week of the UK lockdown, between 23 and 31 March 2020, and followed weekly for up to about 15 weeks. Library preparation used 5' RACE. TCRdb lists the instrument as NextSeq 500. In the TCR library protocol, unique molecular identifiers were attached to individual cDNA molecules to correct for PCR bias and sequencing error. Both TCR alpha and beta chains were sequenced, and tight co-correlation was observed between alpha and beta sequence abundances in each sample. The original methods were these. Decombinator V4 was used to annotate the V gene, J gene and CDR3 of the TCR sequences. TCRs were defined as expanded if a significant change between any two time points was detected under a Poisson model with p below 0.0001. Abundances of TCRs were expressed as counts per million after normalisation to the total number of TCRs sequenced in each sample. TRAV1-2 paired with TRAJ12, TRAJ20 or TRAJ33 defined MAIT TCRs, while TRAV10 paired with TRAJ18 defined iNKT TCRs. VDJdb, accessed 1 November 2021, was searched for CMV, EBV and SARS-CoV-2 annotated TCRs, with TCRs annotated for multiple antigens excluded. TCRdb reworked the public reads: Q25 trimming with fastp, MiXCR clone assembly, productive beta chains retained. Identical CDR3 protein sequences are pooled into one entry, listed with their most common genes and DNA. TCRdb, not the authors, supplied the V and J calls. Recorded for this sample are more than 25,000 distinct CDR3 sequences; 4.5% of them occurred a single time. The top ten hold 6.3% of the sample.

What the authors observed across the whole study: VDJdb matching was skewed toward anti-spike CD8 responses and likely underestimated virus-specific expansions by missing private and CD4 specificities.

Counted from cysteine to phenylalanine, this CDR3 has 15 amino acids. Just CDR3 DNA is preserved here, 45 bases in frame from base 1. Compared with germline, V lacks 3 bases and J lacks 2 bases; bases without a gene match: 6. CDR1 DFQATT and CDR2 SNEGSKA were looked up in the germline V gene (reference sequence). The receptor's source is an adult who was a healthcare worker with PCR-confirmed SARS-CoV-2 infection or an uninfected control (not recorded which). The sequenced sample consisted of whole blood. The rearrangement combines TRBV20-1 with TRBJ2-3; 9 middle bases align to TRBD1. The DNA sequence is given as TGCAGTGCTAGTGGGGGGACAGGGTTCACAGATACGCAGTATTTT. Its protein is CSASGGTGFTDTQYF.